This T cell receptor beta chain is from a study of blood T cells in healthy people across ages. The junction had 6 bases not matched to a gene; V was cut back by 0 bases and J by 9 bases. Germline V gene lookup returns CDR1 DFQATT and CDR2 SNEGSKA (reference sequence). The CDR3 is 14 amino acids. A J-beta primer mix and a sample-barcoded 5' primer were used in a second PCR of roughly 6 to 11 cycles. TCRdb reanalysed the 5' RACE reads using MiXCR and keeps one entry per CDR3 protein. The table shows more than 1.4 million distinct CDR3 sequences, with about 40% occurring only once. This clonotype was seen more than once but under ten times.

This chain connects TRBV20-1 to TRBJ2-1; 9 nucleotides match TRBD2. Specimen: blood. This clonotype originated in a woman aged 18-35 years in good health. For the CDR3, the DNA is TGCAGTGCTAGAGATTCGCGGGGGGGCACTGAGCAGTTCTTC. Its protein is CSARDSRGGTEQFF.